Detailed here is one T cell receptor (beta chain). Its target is unknown. This CDR3 is built from 15 residues. With V trimmed by 4 bases and J by 1 base, 3 bases remained unmatched. CDR1 and CDR2 from the germline V gene are SGHRS and YFSETQ. This sample is drawn from a study of cytomegalovirus exposure and HLA in healthy donors. Study results and caveats: In a later analysis, a missense DCLRE1C variant was linked to TCR beta V- and J-gene trimming.

PCR used 60 Vbeta primers and 13 Jbeta primers. Profiling relied on immunoSEQ multiplex PCR, and the TCRdb table lists in-frame clones only, not all of them. Found here are tens of thousands of clones; the top ten clones hold over 3%. The specimen was PBMCs. This receptor was taken from a female donor in good health and CMV-seropositive. This chain joins TRBV5-1 and TRBJ2-2, with 8 nucleotides matching TRBD1. The CDR3 DNA reads as TGCGCCAGCAGCCGGGGACAGGTGAACACCGGGGAGCTGTTTTTT. Its protein product is CASSRGQVNTGELFF.